Below, one T cell receptor (beta chain) is given with its context. The antigen is unknown. Amplification of TCR beta CDR3 regions was performed using RNA transcripts as template. RT-PCR in the first round (using the HTBI primer set) targeted the TCR CDR3. TCRdb ran MiXCR on the multiplex PCR reads and lists one entry per CDR3 protein. The data hold 300,000 to 450,000 distinct CDR3 sequences, with approximately 14% observed a single time. The sample is drawn from a study of T cells in Graves' hyperthyroidism and ophthalmopathy. Study conclusions and caveats: Prediction of ophthalmopathy progression came a median around 6 months pre-onset. The blood repertoire included most of the expanded thyroid clonotypes above 0.001.

V was clipped by 5 bases and J by 2 bases, with 20 bases between them. Germline values: CDR1 SGHAT, CDR2 FQNNGV. This CDR3 has 17 residues. In patients aged 18 to 65, hyperthyroidism was newly diagnosed, with duration under 2 months. Diagnostic assessment was based on clinical symptoms, serum thyroxine and TRAb, thyroid ultrasound and orbital computed tomography. This sequence joins TRBV11-2 and TRBJ2-3, with a tentative D call TRBD2 (5 bases). Sequenced input: blood. This TCR came from a woman aged 18-35 years with Graves' hyperthyroidism that later progressed to Graves' ophthalmopathy. The CDR3 nucleotides are TGTGCCAGCAGCCTGCCGGGAAGGGAGAGATACACAGATACGCAGTATTTT. Its protein product is CASSLPGRERYTDTQYF.